These T cell receptor beta chains were read from a single sample in a study of radiation and T cells in renal cell carcinoma. Clones were sequenced by immunoSEQ multiplex PCR, and TCRdb holds only the in-frame ones, with some missing. The data hold around 81,000 clones, with roughly 80% observed a single time. The specimen comprised blood, sampled from a patient whose treatment included radiotherapy and nephrectomy. These receptors were collected from a middle-aged man with renal cell carcinoma. CDR3s include the opening cysteine and the closing phenylalanine or tryptophan. A D gene is named only where the DNA matches it firmly. Some rows mark clone size as missing; the rest say once, few, many or name a class of expanded clone.

D gene: TRBD1
V gene: TRBV2
J gene: TRBJ1-4
clone size: .
CDR3 protein: CASSVIRGQNEKLFF
CDR3 DNA: TGTGCCAGCAGTGTAATCAGGGGGCAGAATGAAAAACTGTTTTTT

D gene: TRBD2
V gene: TRBV10-3
J gene: TRBJ2-2
clone size: .
CDR3 protein: CAISESWTSGRAPTNTGELFF
CDR3 DNA: TGTGCCATCAGTGAGTCGTGGACTAGCGGGAGGGCACCTACGAACACCGGGGAGCTGTTTTTT

D gene: .
V gene: TRBV5-1
J gene: TRBJ2-1
clone size: .
CDR3 protein: CASSLGNLFDPTYNEQFF
CDR3 DNA: TGCGCCAGCAGCTTGGGAAATTTGTTCGATCCGACCTACAATGAGCAGTTCTTC

D gene: .
V gene: TRBV27
J gene: TRBJ2-6
clone size: medium-sized
CDR3 protein: CASRTGANVLTF
CDR3 DNA: TGTGCCAGCCGGACTGGGGCCAACGTCCTGACTTTC

D gene: .
V gene: TRBV7-3
J gene: TRBJ2-3
clone size: medium-sized
CDR3 protein: CASSPGRDRTDTQYF
CDR3 DNA: TGTGCCAGCAGCCCCGGCAGGGACCGCACAGATACGCAGTATTTT

D gene: .
V gene: TRBV6-5
J gene: TRBJ2-3
clone size: .
CDR3 protein: CATRDDNTDTQYF
CDR3 DNA: TGTGCCACGCGTGATGATAACACAGATACGCAGTATTTT

D gene: .
V gene: TRBV12-5
J gene: TRBJ2-3
clone size: .
CDR3 protein: CATLGGEDTQYF
CDR3 DNA: TGTGCTACCCTCGGGGGAGAAGATACGCAGTATTTT

D gene: .
V gene: TRBV18
J gene: TRBJ2-5
clone size: .
CDR3 protein: CASSPTGTTQETQYF
CDR3 DNA: TGTGCCAGCTCACCAACAGGGACGACACAAGAGACCCAGTACTTC

D gene: .
V gene: TRBV28
J gene: TRBJ2-1
clone size: .
CDR3 protein: CASSFGYQGEQFF
CDR3 DNA: TGTGCCAGCAGTTTCGGCTATCAAGGTGAGCAGTTCTTC

D gene: TRBD1
V gene: TRBV11-2
J gene: TRBJ1-2
clone size: .
CDR3 protein: CASSQLTGVAYGYTF
CDR3 DNA: TGTGCCAGCAGCCAACTGACAGGGGTAGCCTATGGCTACACCTTC

D gene: TRBD2
V gene: TRBV30
J gene: TRBJ2-1
clone size: .
CDR3 protein: CAWSVRGGLNNEQFF
CDR3 DNA: TGTGCCTGGAGTGTCCGCGGGGGGCTGAACAATGAGCAGTTCTTC

D gene: .
V gene: TRBV9
J gene: TRBJ2-3
clone size: .
CDR3 protein: CASSVEGSRTDTQYF
CDR3 DNA: TGTGCCAGCAGCGTAGAAGGGTCTCGCACAGATACGCAGTATTTT

D gene: .
V gene: TRBV5-4
J gene: TRBJ1-4
clone size: .
CDR3 protein: CASSFSRGDEKLFF
CDR3 DNA: TGTGCCAGCAGCTTTAGCAGGGGAGATGAAAAACTGTTTTTT

D gene: .
V gene: TRBV7-2
J gene: TRBJ2-2
clone size: .
CDR3 protein: CASSLSSHNTGELFF
CDR3 DNA: TGTGCCAGCAGCTTATCTTCCCATAACACCGGGGAGCTGTTTTTT

D gene: .
V gene: TRBV19
J gene: TRBJ1-2
clone size: .
CDR3 protein: CASSLNWGYGYTF
CDR3 DNA: TGTGCCAGTAGTCTTAACTGGGGCTATGGCTACACCTTC

D gene: .
V gene: TRBV7-2
J gene: TRBJ1-1
clone size: .
CDR3 protein: CASSLIGNTEAFF
CDR3 DNA: TGTGCCAGCAGCTTGATAGGGAACACTGAAGCTTTCTTT

D gene: .
V gene: TRBV9
J gene: TRBJ1-4
clone size: .
CDR3 protein: CASSPTVVSNEKLFF
CDR3 DNA: TGTGCCAGCAGCCCGACCGTGGTTTCCAATGAAAAACTGTTTTTT

D gene: .
V gene: TRBV6-4
J gene: TRBJ2-7
clone size: .
CDR3 protein: CASSAVPSAPYEQYF
CDR3 DNA: TGTGCCAGCAGTGCTGTCCCTAGCGCTCCCTACGAGCAGTACTTC

D gene: .
V gene: TRBV29-1
J gene: TRBJ2-2
clone size: .
CDR3 protein: CSVQKQDTGELFF
CDR3 DNA: TGCAGCGTCCAAAAACAGGACACCGGGGAGCTGTTTTTT

D gene: .
V gene: TRBV5-1
J gene: TRBJ1-1
clone size: few
CDR3 protein: CASSAQGPNTEAFF
CDR3 DNA: TGCGCCAGCAGCGCACAGGGACCGAACACTGAAGCTTTCTTT

D gene: TRBD2
V gene: TRBV11-2
J gene: TRBJ2-6
clone size: .
CDR3 protein: CASSFVGGAYLSGANVLTF
CDR3 DNA: TGTGCCAGCAGCTTCGTGGGAGGGGCCTACCTCTCTGGGGCCAACGTCCTGACTTTC

D gene: TRBD2
V gene: TRBV9
J gene: TRBJ2-7
clone size: .
CDR3 protein: CASSVTSGSAYEQYF
CDR3 DNA: TGTGCCAGCAGCGTCACTAGCGGGAGTGCCTACGAGCAGTACTTC

D gene: .
V gene: TRBV6-5
J gene: TRBJ1-4
clone size: .
CDR3 protein: CASSTGDTNEKLFF
CDR3 DNA: TGTGCCAGCAGTACAGGAGATACTAATGAAAAACTGTTTTTT

D gene: TRBD2
V gene: TRBV2
J gene: TRBJ2-1
clone size: .
CDR3 protein: CASSVSRRESEQFF
CDR3 DNA: TGTGCCAGCAGTGTCTCTCGGCGGGAGAGTGAGCAGTTCTTC

D gene: TRBD1
V gene: TRBV6-5
J gene: TRBJ2-5
clone size: .
CDR3 protein: CASSYSRGQEETQYF
CDR3 DNA: TGTGCCAGCAGTTACTCGAGGGGGCAGGAAGAGACCCAGTACTTC

D gene: .
V gene: TRBV20-1
J gene: TRBJ2-7
clone size: .
CDR3 protein: CSAQIVYEQYF
CDR3 DNA: TGCAGTGCCCAAATTGTTTACGAGCAGTACTTC

D gene: .
V gene: TRBV5-1
J gene: TRBJ2-5
clone size: .
CDR3 protein: CASSLWAGAQETQYF
CDR3 DNA: TGCGCCAGCAGCTTGTGGGCAGGGGCGCAAGAGACCCAGTACTTC

D gene: .
V gene: TRBV7-2
J gene: TRBJ2-1
clone size: .
CDR3 protein: CASSLVAVSYNEQFF
CDR3 DNA: TGTGCCAGCAGCTTAGTGGCAGTCTCCTACAATGAGCAGTTCTTC

D gene: TRBD1
V gene: TRBV7-8
J gene: TRBJ1-5
clone size: .
CDR3 protein: CASSLQGVSGPQHF
CDR3 DNA: TGTGCCAGCAGCTTACAGGGGGTTAGTGGGCCCCAGCATTTT

D gene: .
V gene: TRBV5-1
J gene: TRBJ1-2
clone size: .
CDR3 protein: CASSLSPPVLGYTF
CDR3 DNA: TGCGCCAGCAGCTTGAGCCCCCCAGTGCTTGGCTACACCTTC

D gene: .
V gene: TRBV28
J gene: TRBJ2-2
clone size: .
CDR3 protein: CASSFLSGKTGELFF
CDR3 DNA: TGTGCCAGCAGTTTTTTAAGCGGAAAAACCGGGGAGCTGTTTTTT

D gene: TRBD2
V gene: TRBV7-2
J gene: TRBJ2-3
clone size: .
CDR3 protein: CASSPHRRGGTGGTQYF
CDR3 DNA: TGTGCCAGCAGCCCGCATCGGCGGGGGGGGACGGGAGGTACGCAGTATTTT

D gene: .
V gene: TRBV19
J gene: TRBJ2-5
clone size: once
CDR3 protein: CASSSRGQTQYF
CDR3 DNA: TGTGCCAGTAGTAGCCGGGGCCAGACCCAGTACTTC

D gene: .
V gene: TRBV6-5
J gene: TRBJ2-7
clone size: .
CDR3 protein: CASSKQVSYEQYF
CDR3 DNA: TGTGCCAGCAGTAAACAAGTATCCTACGAGCAGTACTTC

D gene: .
V gene: TRBV18
J gene: TRBJ1-6
clone size: .
CDR3 protein: CASSPRLRDSLPSNSPLHF
CDR3 DNA: TGTGCCAGCTCACCAAGGCTGCGTGATAGCCTACCCTCCAATTCACCCCTCCACTTT

D gene: .
V gene: TRBV30
J gene: TRBJ2-3
clone size: .
CDR3 protein: CAWKPSGTDTQYF
CDR3 DNA: TGTGCCTGGAAGCCTAGCGGCACAGATACGCAGTATTTT

D gene: .
V gene: TRBV6-5
J gene: TRBJ2-3
clone size: once
CDR3 protein: CASRGTSTDTQYF
CDR3 DNA: TGTGCCAGCAGGGGCACTAGCACAGATACGCAGTATTTT

D gene: TRBD2
V gene: TRBV6-5
J gene: TRBJ2-5
clone size: .
CDR3 protein: CASSYRSSGQETQYF
CDR3 DNA: TGTGCCAGCAGTTACCGGTCTAGCGGACAAGAGACCCAGTACTTC

D gene: .
V gene: TRBV18
J gene: TRBJ2-7
clone size: .
CDR3 protein: CASSPPTYEQYF
CDR3 DNA: TGTGCCAGCTCACCGCCTACCTACGAGCAGTACTTC

D gene: .
V gene: TRBV7-9
J gene: TRBJ2-7
clone size: .
CDR3 protein: CASSLRRGSYEQYF
CDR3 DNA: TGTGCCAGCAGCTTAAGGCGGGGTTCCTACGAGCAGTACTTC